This T cell receptor beta chain stems from a study of read filtering for tumor transcriptome and immune sequencing. Remarks on this clonotype: A read error may produce the germline difference seen at one junction end.

From 400 to 450 ng of RNA, a library with molecular barcoded alpha/delta and beta/gamma adaptors was made. TCRdb passed the reads through MiXCR, listing each CDR3 protein once. Here the sample spans approximately 62,000 distinct CDR3 sequences, approximately 18% being singletons. Every patient had bone marrow sampled while the disease was active. This TCR was sampled from a donor over 35 with multiple myeloma. The sample taken for sequencing was a population of CD138-negative cells sorted from bone marrow.

The CDR3 loop is CASSYRENTETFF. The DNA for the CDR3 is TGTGCCAGCAGTTACAGGGAGAACACTGAAACTTTCTTT. This chain joins TRBV6-5 and TRBJ1-1; no definite D call. This CDR3 has 13 amino acids. Looked up from germline, CDR1 is MNHEY and CDR2 is SVGAGI.